The clone carrying this TCR beta chain was picked up a small number of times. This entry comes from a study of CD8+CD57+ T cells in acquired aplastic anemia. Before being chosen for sequencing, patients had shown CD8+CD57+ cell expansion by flow cytometry. Genomic DNA, the template, was used for profiling of the TCR beta VDJ and CDR3. Via MiXCR, TCRdb re-called the reads, giving one row per CDR3 protein. Here the sample spans 400,000 to 600,000 distinct CDR3 sequences, around 33% being singletons. The sequencing sample was made of sorted CD4+, CD8+, or CD8+CD57+ T cells (not recorded which) from PBMCs. The source of this sequence is a human donor with aplastic anemia.

This chain's CDR3 is CASSLDLGVNTEAFF. In DNA form, the CDR3 reads TGTGCCAGCAGCTTAGACCTAGGGGTGAACACTGAAGCTTTCTTT. The chain combines TRBV7-9 with TRBJ1-1, with D perhaps matching TRBD1 (5 bases). V was cut by 1 base and J by 0 bases, with 9 bases left in between. The CDR3 consists of 15 residues. The germline V gene encodes CDR1 SEHNR and CDR2 FQNEAQ (reference sequence).